This T cell receptor beta chain was profiled in a study of beta chain features in type 1 diabetes. Overall study findings and caveats: With patients and controls alike, PCR might favor shorter templates to an equal degree. For Type 1 diabetes patients, all four CD4+ subsets carried TCRB CDR3s that were moderately but significantly shorter.

Expressed TCRB transcripts were sequenced because the isolated RNA had all been reverse transcribed beforehand. Assay used: immunoSEQ multiplex PCR; TCRdb lists only in-frame clones, some missing. Seen here are roughly 28,000 clones, approximately 51% observed once, and the top ten hold 1.4% to 1.5%. Trimming took 4 bases from V and 7 from J; bases not matched to a gene: 6. This CDR3 has 13 residues. Germline V gene sequence: CDR1 LNHDA, CDR2 SQIVND (reference sequence). In the case of this clone: The antigen remains unidentified.

Purity exceeding 95% was reached by all sorted populations. The J gene is TRBJ1-1, the V gene TRBV19; 7 bases fit TRBD1. This TCR was recovered from a young woman with type 1 diabetes. Material: Tregs from blood. The CDR3 DNA reads TGTGCCAGTAGTACCGGGGACAGAAATGAAGCTTTCTTT. Encoded protein: CASSTGDRNEAFF.